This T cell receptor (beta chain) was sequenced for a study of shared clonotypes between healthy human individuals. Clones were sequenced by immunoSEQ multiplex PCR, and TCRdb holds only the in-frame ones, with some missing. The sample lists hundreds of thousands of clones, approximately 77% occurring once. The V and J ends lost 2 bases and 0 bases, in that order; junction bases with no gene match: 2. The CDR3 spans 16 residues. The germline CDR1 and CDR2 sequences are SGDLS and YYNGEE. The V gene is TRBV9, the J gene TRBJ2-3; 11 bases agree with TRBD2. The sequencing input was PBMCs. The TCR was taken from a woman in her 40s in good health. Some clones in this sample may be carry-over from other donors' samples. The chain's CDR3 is CASSVSGRASTDTQYF. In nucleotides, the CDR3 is TGTGCCAGCAGCGTTAGCGGGAGGGCTAGCACAGATACGCAGTATTTT. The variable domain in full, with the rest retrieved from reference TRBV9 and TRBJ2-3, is DSGVTQTPKHLITATGQRVTLRCSPRSGDLSVYWYQQSLDQGLQFLIQYYNGEERAKGNILERFSAQQFPDLHSELNLSSLELGDSALYFCASSVSGRASTDTQYFGPGTRLTVL.